These 26 T cell receptor beta chains were all obtained from the same sample, sequenced in a study of response to subunit inactivated influenza vaccine. TCRdb re-called the RT-PCR reads with MiXCR, one entry per CDR3 protein. The data show around 530,000 distinct CDR3 sequences, with roughly 10% seen just once and about a tenth held by the top ten. The source was PBMCs from blood, collected on the day of vaccination. These TCRs come from a man between 50 and 59 years old who received an inactivated influenza vaccine.

This clonotype has ten or more counts. The CDR3 region is CASSLGVAGLNEQFF. CDR3 nucleotides: TGCGCCAGCAGCTTGGGTGTAGCGGGGTTGAATGAGCAGTTCTTC. J is TRBJ2-1 and V is TRBV5-1; TRBD2 aligns across 8 bases. The CDR3 runs 15 residues. J was trimmed by 7 bases and V by 0 bases; bases with no gene match: 6. Germline CDR1 is SGHRS and CDR2 is YFSETQ.

There are many counts of this clonotype. The chain joins TRBV7-8 to TRBJ2-1, with D possibly matching TRBD1 (6 bases). The CDR3 extends over 13 amino acids. Looked up from germline, CDR1 is SGHVS and CDR2 is FQNEAQ. Trimming removed 3 bases at V and 5 bases at J, with 8 bases between. CDR3 protein: CASSLDRNNEQFF. DNA of the CDR3: TGTGCCAGCAGCTTGGACAGAAACAATGAGCAGTTCTTC.

This clonotype was observed a handful of times. The chain couples TRBV7-8 to TRBJ2-3, with 9 bases identical to TRBD1. Germline trimming cut 1 base from V and 6 bases from J; bases unmatched to any gene: 11. This CDR3 spans 17 amino acids. Germline V lookup: CDR1 SGHVS, CDR2 FQNEAQ. In DNA, the CDR3 is TGTGCCAGCAGCTTAGGGGGGGGACAGGGTAAACGGGATACGCAGTATTTT. It codes for CASSLGGGQGKRDTQYF.

There are a few counts of this clonotype. The J gene is TRBJ2-5, the V gene TRBV7-6, with 7 bases lining up with TRBD2. After removal of 0 bases from V and 4 bases from J, the junction contained 2 bases not matched to a gene. Germline loops: CDR1 SGHVS, CDR2 FNYEAQ. The CDR3 has 14 residues. CDR3 region: CASSLAASGETQYF. The CDR3 DNA is TGTGCCAGCAGCTTAGCGGCTAGCGGAGAGACCCAGTACTTC. The whole variable domain, remainder taken from reference TRBV7-6 and TRBJ2-5, is GAGVSQSPRYKVTKRGQDVALRCDPISGHVSLYWYRQALGQGPEFLTYFNYEAQQDKSGLPNDRFSAERPEGSISTLTIQRTEQRDSAMYRCASSLAASGETQYFGPGTRLLVL.

This clonotype was counted only a few times. V gene TRBV5-1 combines with J gene TRBJ2-7; 10 nucleotides line up with TRBD2. Per germline, CDR1 SGHRS and CDR2 YFSETQ. The trim removed 4 bases at V and 5 bases at J, leaving 9 bases unmatched. The CDR3 extends over 15 amino acids. In DNA, the CDR3 is TGCGCCAGCAGCATATTAGCGGGGGGTTCGCACGAGCAGTACTTC. This sequence encodes CASSILAGGSHEQYF.

Here the CDR3 DNA reads TGTGCCAGCAGCGTCGGGATCTACAATGAGCAGTTCTTC. This sequence encodes CASSVGIYNEQFF. The chain employs TRBV11-2 and TRBJ2-1; the D gene is possibly TRBD2 (5 bases). The CDR3 is made up of 13 amino acids. Germline values: CDR1 SGHAT, CDR2 FQNNGV. The ends were cut back, 5 bases at V and 3 bases at J, with 8 bases in the middle. Complete variable domain (other parts from reference TRBV11-2 and TRBJ2-1): EAGVAQSPRYKIIEKRQSVAFWCNPISGHATLYWYQQILGQGPKLLIQFQNNGVVDDSQLPKDRFSAERLKGVDSTLKIQPAKLEDSAVYLCASSVGIYNEQFFGPGTRLTVL.

This clonotype turned up a few times. The chain carries TRBV7-2 and TRBJ2-7, with D perhaps assigned TRBD1 or TRBD2 (7 bases each). V lost 5 bases and J lost 6, with 17 bases in between. Germline CDR1 SGHTA, CDR2 FQGNSA. The CDR3 has 14 residues. Here the CDR3 DNA reads TGTGCCAGCAGCACTAAGACAGGGAGGGGCGAGCAGTACTTC. Translating it yields CASSTKTGRGEQYF.

This clonotype was seen a handful of times. This chain uses TRBV5-1 with TRBJ2-7, with 8 bases identical to TRBD1. Looked up from germline, CDR1 is SGHRS and CDR2 is YFSETQ. The CDR3 has 14 residues. V shed 1 base and J 7 bases; nucleotides not matched to a gene: 7. DNA of the CDR3: TGCGCCAGCAGCTTGACCAGGGGGCCGAGTGAGCAGTACTTC. The encoded protein is CASSLTRGPSEQYF.

This clonotype was counted at least ten times. This rearrangement joins TRBV3-1 to TRBJ2-4; perhaps TRBD2 as D (5 bases). This CDR3 comprises 13 residues. Germline lookup yields CDR1 LGHDT and CDR2 YNNKEL (reference sequence). The V end lost 3 bases, the J end lost 13 bases, and 16 bases lay between the germline ends. The CDR3: CASSHPGSLMQYF. CDR3 coding DNA: TGTGCCAGCAGCCACCCGGGAAGCTTGATGCAGTACTTC. The whole variable domain, remainder taken from reference TRBV3-1 and TRBJ2-4, is DTAVSQTPKYLVTQMGNDKSIKCEQNLGHDTMYWYKQDSKKFLKIMFSYNNKELIINETVPNRFSPKSPDKAHLNLHINSLELGDSAVYFCASSHPGSLMQYFGAGTRLSVL.

This sequence joins TRBV19 and TRBJ1-5, with 7 bases identical to TRBD1. In germline, CDR1 is LNHDA, CDR2 SQIVND (reference sequence). With V trimmed by 6 bases and J by 6 bases, 14 bases remained unmatched. The CDR3 length is 16 residues. Here the CDR3 DNA reads TGTGCCAGTAGCCCATTGCGAGGACAGGCCCGTCAGCCCCAGCATTTT. Protein sequence: CASSPLRGQARQPQHF.

This clonotype appeared a few times. The chain has TRBV20-1 and TRBJ1-6; the D gene is possibly TRBD1 (6 bases). The V end lost 4 bases, the J end lost 7 bases, and 14 bases lay between the germline ends. Germline CDR1 DFQATT, CDR2 SNEGSKA (reference sequence). This CDR3 has 14 amino acids. Here the CDR3 DNA reads TGCAGTGCTATAACAGGGTGGGGGAATTCACCCCTCCACTTT. It translates to CSAITGWGNSPLHF.

The sample holds a few counts of this clonotype. The chain couples TRBV6-5 to TRBJ2-4; TRBD2 is a possible D gene (5 bases). Germline values: CDR1 MNHEY, CDR2 SVGAGI. This CDR3 region has 11 residues. V was pared by 8 bases and J by 8 bases, with 10 bases between. The CDR3 nucleotides are TGTGCCAGCGGGGTCGGGGACATTCAGTACTTC. Its protein is CASGVGDIQYF.

The J gene is TRBJ2-3, the V gene TRBV5-6; a possible D gene is TRBD2 (6 bases). The germline gives CDR1 SGHDT, CDR2 YYEEEE. The CDR3 loop spans 14 amino acids. V lost 1 base, J lost 7 bases, and 13 bases lay in between. CDR3 region: CASSLSREVNTQYF. The CDR3 nucleotides read TGTGCCAGCAGCTTGAGCAGGGAGGTGAATACGCAGTATTTT. The full variable domain, with the rest looked up from reference TRBV5-6 and TRBJ2-3, is DAGVTQSPTHLIKTRGQQVTLRCSPKSGHDTVSWYQQALGQGPQFIFQYYEEEERQRGNFPDRFSGHQFPNYSSELNVNALLLGDSALYLCASSLSREVNTQYFGPGTRLTVL.

This clonotype was observed a handful of times. The chain links TRBV24-1 to TRBJ1-5; 7 nucleotides agree with TRBD1. V trimming: 3 bases; J trimming: 5 bases; junction bases outside the gene matches: 3. CDR1 KGHDR and CDR2 SFDVKD come from the germline V gene. The CDR3 is made up of 14 amino acids. In nucleotides, the CDR3 is TGTGCCACCAGTGATCCAGGGGGGGATCAGCCCCAGCATTTT. Amino acids: CATSDPGGDQPQHF.

In this sample, this clonotype turned up a few times. The chain links TRBV20-1 to TRBJ1-1, with D uncertain. The V end was cut by 0 bases, the J end by 2 bases, with 10 bases between. Germline V gives CDR1 DFQATT, CDR2 SNEGSKA (reference sequence). The length of the CDR3 is 14 residues. DNA for the CDR3: TGCAGTGCTAGAGATCCTCGCCAAAACACTGAAGCTTTCTTT. Encoded protein: CSARDPRQNTEAFF.

This clonotype was seen ten or more times. The chain joins TRBV6-1 to TRBJ2-1; TRBD2 matches at 8 bases. The CDR3 spans 16 residues. V was pared by 5 bases and J by 2 bases, with 8 bases of the junction left unmatched. Germline values: CDR1 MNHNS, CDR2 SASEGT. This CDR3 reads CASSRGGSTPYNEQFF. Written as DNA, the CDR3 is TGTGCCAGCAGTCGGGGGGGGAGCACCCCCTACAATGAGCAGTTCTTC.

This clonotype was recorded many times. The chain links TRBV29-1 to TRBJ2-7; 10 bases match TRBD1. Germline V gene lookup returns CDR1 SQVTM and CDR2 ANQGSEA. With 0 bases clipped from V and 1 base from J, the junction kept 3 bases outside the gene matches. This CDR3 has 15 residues. The CDR3 DNA is TGCAGCGTTGAAGATGTGGGACAGGGGTCCTACGAGCAGTACTTC. Translating it yields CSVEDVGQGSYEQYF.

At least ten counts were recorded for this clonotype. This chain connects TRBV7-2 to TRBJ1-2; possible D gene TRBD1, 5 bases. Germline V CDR1 and CDR2: SGHTA, FQGNSA. The CDR3 length is 13 residues. The ends were cut back, 5 bases at V and 7 bases at J, with 14 bases in the middle. DNA for the CDR3: TGTGCCAGCAGCCCCGGGACCGGCCGTGGCTACACCTTC. It codes for CASSPGTGRGYTF. Full variable domain (rest looked up from reference TRBV7-2 and TRBJ1-2): GAGVSQSPSNKVTEKGKDVELRCDPISGHTALYWYRQSLGQGLEFLIYFQGNSAPDKSGLPSDRFSAERTGGSVSTLTIQRTQQEDSAVYLCASSPGTGRGYTFGSGTRLTVV.

In its sample, this clonotype was seen many times. The genes are TRBV4-1 and TRBJ2-3; 12 bases are shared with TRBD2. The V gene end was trimmed by 4 bases and the J gene end by 6 bases; junction bases not matched to a gene: 8. The CDR3 contains 16 residues. Germline CDR1 MGHRA, CDR2 YSYEKL. The CDR3 DNA reads TGCGCCAGCAGCCTGACTAGCGGGGGATGGCCGGATACGCAGTATTTT. Protein: CASSLTSGGWPDTQYF.

V and J are TRBV7-8 and TRBJ1-1, with D possibly matching TRBD1 (6 bases). The CDR3 spans 18 residues. CDR1 SGHVS and CDR2 FQNEAQ come from the germline V gene. Trimming left V 10 bases short and J 1 base short, with 28 bases between. Written as DNA, the CDR3 is TGTGCCATGAGCCCCGCGCTGGGGGCGATTCGGAGGAACACTGAAGCTTTCTTT. Translating gives CAMSPALGAIRRNTEAFF.

This clonotype was observed a few times. The rearrangement links TRBV30 to TRBJ2-1; D may match TRBD1 or TRBD2 (6 bases each). The germline CDR1 and CDR2 sequences are GTSNPN and SVGIG (reference sequence). V gave up 5 bases and J gave up 8 bases, with 13 bases separating them. The CDR3 is 12 amino acids. This CDR3 is CAWAQGGYEQFF. The CDR3 DNA follows: TGTGCCTGGGCACAGGGAGGCTATGAGCAGTTCTTC.

This clonotype was seen repeatedly, ten times or more. V usage is TRBV5-1 and J usage is TRBJ1-1, with a possible D match to TRBD1 (5 bases). The CDR3 consists of 14 residues. V lost 7 bases, J lost 4 bases, and 17 bases lay in between. Germline CDR1 SGHRS, CDR2 YFSETQ. The DNA of the CDR3 is TGCGCCAGCGTTTCCAGGGCAAACCCCACTGAAGCTTTCTTT. This sequence encodes CASVSRANPTEAFF.

This rearrangement joins TRBV28 to TRBJ2-7; D not resolved. V was shortened by 1 base and J by 2 bases, with 18 bases between the two germline ends. Per the germline V gene, CDR1 is MDHEN and CDR2 is SYDVKM. The CDR3 is 17 residues long. The CDR3 DNA is TGTGCCAGCAGTTTATCTTGGGCAGCCCTAGTTACCTACGAGCAGTACTTC. Translated: CASSLSWAALVTYEQYF.

V is TRBV30 and J is TRBJ2-1, with 10 bases lining up with TRBD2. The germline CDR1 and CDR2 sequences are GTSNPN and SVGIG (reference sequence). The CDR3 totals 15 residues. The V and J ends lost 6 bases and 12 bases, in that order; junction bases with no gene match: 17. The CDR3 is CACDGPGLAVGGQFF. The CDR3 coding sequence is TGTGCCTGCGACGGCCCCGGACTAGCGGTCGGGGGGCAGTTCTTC.

Ten or more counts support this clonotype. The junction does not match germline at one end; this may be a read error. CDR3 sequence reads: CASSRGQQETQYF. Here the CDR3 DNA reads TGCGCCAGCAGCCGGGGACAGCAAGAGACCCAGTACTTC. This chain links TRBV18 with TRBJ2-5, with 7 bases aligning to TRBD1. This CDR3 is 13 amino acids long. In germline, CDR1 is KGHSH, CDR2 LQKENI.

The chain couples TRBV29-1 to TRBJ2-1; 9 bases are a match to TRBD2. J lost 14 bases, V lost 3 bases, and 20 bases had no gene match. Germline V gene lookup returns CDR1 SQVTM and CDR2 ANQGSEA. The CDR3 runs to 16 residues. The CDR3 nucleotides read TGCAGCGTTGACGACCCATGGGCGGGAGGGCCAAGGGGAGAGTTCTTC. This sequence encodes CSVDDPWAGGPRGEFF.